This note documents a single T cell receptor (beta chain) sequence. The antigen remains unidentified. The CDR3 totals 20 residues. PCR amplification relied on 60 Vbeta primers (plus 13 Jbeta primers). Repertoires were generated with immunoSEQ multiplex PCR, while TCRdb's copy carries only in-frame clones and drops some. The sample lists 200,000 to 250,000 clones, approximately 83% seen once, with roughly 0.7% in the top ten. This sample is drawn from a study of cytomegalovirus exposure and HLA in healthy donors. Findings and caveats of the study: In vitro work confirmed that a few CMV-associated chains recognize CMV antigens. Because they were indistinguishable, some V segments, including TRBV6-2 and TRBV6-3, were excluded. The study listed approximately 170 cytomegalovirus-associated TCR beta chains.

The rearrangement uses TRBV21-1 and TRBJ2-3; TRBD2, the D gene given by the table, was not confirmed from the DNA. TRBV21-1 is a pseudogene locus. What was sequenced was PBMCs. This clonotype was obtained from a boy younger than 10 in good health and CMV-seronegative. The CDR3 nucleotides are TGTGCCAGCAGTTCAGGGAGGATGAGTGAGACTAGCGGAATCGTCGATACGCAGTATTTT. Its translation is CASSSGRMSETSGIVDTQYF.